The subject of this entry is one TCR beta chain. No antigen is known for it. The sample holds other DNA sequences that translate to the same CDR3. The sample is drawn from a study of CD8+ T cells in alopecia areata. Study overall: Tofacitinib therapy lasting 6 to 18 months was followed by 6 months off drug. Percentage of affected scalp area was the basis on which treated patients' severity was scored.

RNA extraction was followed by reverse transcription into cDNA, which acted as the sequencing template. Profiling relied on immunoSEQ multiplex PCR, and the TCRdb table lists in-frame clones only, not all of them. The sample records roughly 200,000 clones, 43% being singletons. The CDR3 totals 13 residues. Trimming cost V 3 bases and J 1 base, with 4 bases left between them. Germline loops: CDR1 SQVTM, CDR2 ANQGSEA. Study-wide points: Many expanded lesional clones stayed in scalp and blood while on tofacitinib. On tofacitinib, scalp clonality and expanded CD8+ clones among top 100 fell significantly.

The treatment: oral pan-JAK inhibitor, 5-10 mg twice daily. This specimen was CD4+ T cells sorted from blood, taken at approximately week 36, from a patient treated with tofacitinib. This receptor was identified in a human donor with alopecia areata. The J gene is TRBJ2-6, the V gene TRBV29-1; D not certain. This chain's CDR3 is CSVDGSGANVLTF. The CDR3 DNA sequence: TGCAGCGTTGACGGGTCTGGGGCCAACGTCCTGACTTTC.